The rows below give T cell receptor beta chains drawn from one sample of a study of blood T cell repertoires in COVID-19. TCRdb keeps only in-frame clones here, not all; method: immunoSEQ multiplex PCR. Among about 52,000 clones listed, more than 85% were seen once. Specimen: peripheral blood. All receptors come from a human donor with active COVID-19. The donor label of this sample is uncertain. CDR3s include the opening cysteine and the closing phenylalanine or tryptophan. A D gene is named only where the DNA matches it firmly. Size is omitted from some rows. Given values are once, few, many or a class for expanded clones.

d_call	clone_size	v_call	j_call	cdr3_nt	cdr3_aa
TRBD1	.	TRBV5-1	TRBJ2-1	TGCGCCAGCAGCTTTATCAGGACAGGGAAGGGGAATGAGCAGTTCTTC	CASSFIRTGKGNEQFF
.	.	TRBV6-5	TRBJ1-1	TGTGCCAGCAGTTACAACTGGAACACTGAAGCTTTCTTT	CASSYNWNTEAFF
TRBD2	.	TRBV7-2	TRBJ2-3	TGTGCCAGCAGCTTAGAACGACTAGCGGGGTTTACGCAGTATTTT	CASSLERLAGFTQYF
TRBD1	.	TRBV10-3	TRBJ1-2	TGTGCCATCAGTGACCGGACAGGGAGGGACTATGGCTACACCTTC	CAISDRTGRDYGYTF
TRBD2	.	TRBV9	TRBJ2-3	TGTGCCAGCAGCGTAGGGGCGGGGGGCAGACAAGATACGCAGTATTTT	CASSVGAGGRQDTQYF
TRBD2	.	TRBV18	TRBJ2-7	TGTGCCAGCTCACCACTAGCGGGGAACTACGAGCAGTACTTC	CASSPLAGNYEQYF
TRBD1	.	TRBV29-1	TRBJ1-1	TGCAGCGTTCGTCGGACAGGGGGTGAAGCTTTCTTT	CSVRRTGGEAFF
.	.	TRBV3-1/TRBV3-2	TRBJ2-7	TGTGCCAGCAGCCAAGGAGGGCTCCTCTCCTACGAGCAGTACTTC	CASSQGGLLSYEQYF
TRBD1	.	TRBV6-1	TRBJ1-2	TGTGCCAGCAGTGAAATAGGCAGGGGGAACTATGGCTACACCTTC	CASSEIGRGNYGYTF
.	.	TRBV5-5	TRBJ2-1	TGTGCCAGCAGCCTGACTAGAACCAATGAGCAGTTCTTC	CASSLTRTNEQFF
.	.	TRBV5-4	TRBJ2-5	TGTGCCAGCCAGTGGGGGGGGCGAAAAGAGACCCAGTACTTC	CASQWGGRKETQYF
.	few	TRBV5-1	TRBJ2-2	TGCGCCAGCAGCACCGTCCCCAGGACAGCTTCGAACACCGGGGAGCTGTTTTTT	CASSTVPRTASNTGELFF
.	.	TRBV5-6	TRBJ2-3	TGTGCCAGCAGCTTTAGCGTTAATACGCAGTATTTT	CASSFSVNTQYF
TRBD2	.	TRBV11-2	TRBJ2-5	TGTGCCAGCAGCTTAGTATTCGGGACTAGTTTGGGGACCCAGTACTTC	CASSLVFGTSLGTQYF
.	.	TRBV9	TRBJ1-2	TGTGCCAGCAGCGTGAGAGGCCAGGGGCTCCCTGATGGCTACACCTTC	CASSVRGQGLPDGYTF
.	.	TRBV19	TRBJ1-1	TGTGCCAGTAGTATAGATCGGGCTGAAGCTTTCTTT	CASSIDRAEAFF
.	.	TRBV5-4	TRBJ1-1	TGTGCCAGCAGCTTGGCAGGGAACACTGAAGCTTTCTTT	CASSLAGNTEAFF
.	.	TRBV19	TRBJ1-5	TGTGCCAGTAGTACCCTGACAGATAATCAGCCCCAGCATTTT	CASSTLTDNQPQHF
TRBD2	.	TRBV6-6	TRBJ2-7	TGTGCCAGCAGCTTCTACCAGACTAGCGGGACCTACGAGCAGTACTTC	CASSFYQTSGTYEQYF
.	.	TRBV19	TRBJ1-2	TGTGCCAGTAGTCTGACATTGAACTATGGCTACACCTTC	CASSLTLNYGYTF
.	.	TRBV4-2	TRBJ1-1	TGTGCCAGCAGCCAAGATCACAGGGTAAGATCAGACACTGAAGCTTTCTTT	CASSQDHRVRSDTEAFF
TRBD1	.	TRBV6-5	TRBJ2-7	TGTGCCAGCAGGAAGTACAGGGGCGAGCAGTACTTC	CASRKYRGEQYF
TRBD1	.	TRBV6-1	TRBJ1-4	TGTGCCAGCAGTGACGCAGGGGGCCGGGAAAAACTGTTTTTT	CASSDAGGREKLFF
.	.	TRBV6-4	TRBJ1-2	TGTGCCAGCAACGCCGGGATTGGCTTTAACTATGGCTACACCTTC	CASNAGIGFNYGYTF
.	.	TRBV4-3	TRBJ1-1	TGCGCCAGCAGCCAAACCCTGAACTACGCTGAAGCTTTCTTT	CASSQTLNYAEAFF
.	.	TRBV6-4	TRBJ2-3	TGTGCCAGCAGTGAGGGGGCCGGCACAGATACGCAGTATTTT	CASSEGAGTDTQYF
TRBD1	once	TRBV6-2/TRBV6-3	TRBJ2-7	TGTGCCAGCAGTCTTGGGACAGGGCCCTACGAGCAGTACTTC	CASSLGTGPYEQYF
.	.	TRBV20-1	TRBJ2-5	TGCAGTGCAAGTCACCTCAGGGATCGAGAGACCCAGTACTTC	CSASHLRDRETQYF
.	.	TRBV7-2	TRBJ2-2	TGTGCCAGCAGGCAACGGGGGGCCGCGAACACCGGGGAGCTGTTTTTT	CASRQRGAANTGELFF
.	once	TRBV19	TRBJ2-2	TGTGCCAGTAGTATAGGGGGCGGGGGCGCGAACACCGGGGAGCTGTTTTTT	CASSIGGGGANTGELFF
.	.	TRBV6-6	TRBJ2-7	TGTGCCAGCAAGGGGAACTACGAGCAGTACTTC	CASKGNYEQYF
TRBD1	.	TRBV7-8	TRBJ1-2	TGTGCCAGCAGCTCGACAGGGAACTATGGCTACACCTTC	CASSSTGNYGYTF
TRBD2	.	TRBV6-2/TRBV6-3	TRBJ2-3	TGTGCCAGCAGTTACTCGGCTAGCGGGGGCACAGATACGCAGTATTTT	CASSYSASGGTDTQYF
TRBD2	.	TRBV6-2/TRBV6-3	TRBJ2-2	TGTGCCAGCAGTTACTCCAGCGGGGTACCCGGGGAGCTGTTTTTT	CASSYSSGVPGELFF
TRBD2	.	TRBV2	TRBJ2-7	TGTGCCAGGAGCGGGGGGCCTATGTACGAGCAGTACTTC	CARSGGPMYEQYF
TRBD1	.	TRBV3-1/TRBV3-2	TRBJ1-2	TGTGCCAGCAGCCACGGGACAGTAGTTGGCTACACCTTC	CASSHGTVVGYTF
.	.	TRBV18	TRBJ2-1	TGTGCCAGCTCACCGAGAATTCTCTCCTACAATGAGCAGTTCTTC	CASSPRILSYNEQFF
TRBD1	.	TRBV5-6	TRBJ2-7	TGTGCCAGCAGCTTGGGGGGACAGGGGTATGGCGAGCAGTACTTC	CASSLGGQGYGEQYF
TRBD2	.	TRBV15	TRBJ2-2	TGTGCCACCAGCAGAGATTTTTCTGCGGGGAGGGCCGGGGAGCTGTTTTTT	CATSRDFSAGRAGELFF
.	.	TRBV7-9	TRBJ2-5	TGTGCCAGCAGTACTGACAGAGATTACCAAGAGACCCAGTACTTC	CASSTDRDYQETQYF
TRBD2	.	TRBV7-2	TRBJ2-7	TGTGCCAGCAGCCGCCGCGGGCGGGGGGGCCTCTTGGACTACGAGCAGTACTTC	CASSRRGRGGLLDYEQYF
TRBD2	.	TRBV18	TRBJ2-7	TGTGCCAGCTCACCACCGGGACTAGTCGGATACGAGCAGTACTTC	CASSPPGLVGYEQYF
TRBD2	.	TRBV25-1	TRBJ2-1	TGTGCCAGCAGTGAAGCAGGGACTAGCGGCTCCTACAATGAGCAGTTCTTC	CASSEAGTSGSYNEQFF
TRBD1	.	TRBV6-5	TRBJ1-5	TGTGCCAGCAGTTACACGGGACAGGGTCAGCCCCAGCATTTT	CASSYTGQGQPQHF
TRBD2	.	TRBV7-2	TRBJ2-3	TGTGCCAGCAGGGAACTCCTAGCGGGGGGGTCAGATACGCAGTATTTT	CASRELLAGGSDTQYF
TRBD1	once	TRBV29-1	TRBJ2-1	TGCAGCGTTGAAGATCGTTGGACAGGGCCGTCTGAGCAGTTCTTC	CSVEDRWTGPSEQFF
.	once	TRBV7-2	TRBJ1-1	TGTGCCAGCAGCGAGGACAGTAACACTGAAGCTTTCTTT	CASSEDSNTEAFF
.	.	TRBV5-5	TRBJ2-7	TGTGCCAGCAGCTTGCGTTTACACAGATCCTACGAGCAGTACTTC	CASSLRLHRSYEQYF
.	.	TRBV6-2/TRBV6-3	TRBJ1-5	TGTGCCAGCAGTTTTGCGGGGGCTAGCAATCAGCCCCAGCATTTT	CASSFAGASNQPQHF
.	.	TRBV6-5	TRBJ1-1	TGTGCCAGCAGGGAGACAGGGAACACTGAAGCTTTCTTT	CASRETGNTEAFF
.	.	TRBV18	TRBJ1-4	TGTGCCAGCTCACCACCCCGGAATGAAAAACTGTTTTTT	CASSPPRNEKLFF
.	.	TRBV4-2	TRBJ2-3	TGTGCCAGCAGCCGAGTACCGGGACAAAGTTCCACAGATACGCAGTATTTT	CASSRVPGQSSTDTQYF
.	.	TRBV5-4	TRBJ2-7	TGTGCCAGCAGCTTGGCAGGGTCTACCCCCTACGAGCAGTACTTC	CASSLAGSTPYEQYF
.	.	TRBV5-8	TRBJ1-5	TGTGCCAGCAGCTTTTCGGGGGATAGCAATCAGCCCCAGCATTTT	CASSFSGDSNQPQHF